Below, one T cell receptor (beta chain) is given with its context. As processed by the authors: By means of reference gene primer amplification, nucleated cell counts were estimated. The method was immunoSEQ multiplex PCR; TCRdb's version includes in-frame clones alone and lacks a portion of them. V and J calls and clone size are those listed in that table; D and trimming were worked out from the DNA. The profile shows some 90,000 clones, more than 65% of them singletons. The entry originates in a study of blood T cell repertoires in COVID-19. Study at large: PBMCs, B-cell-depleted T cells, or T cells provided the cDNA or gDNA that made up the material.

V was pared by 2 bases and J by 0 bases, with 7 bases between. The CDR3 contains 15 residues. Germline assignment: CDR1 KGHDR and CDR2 SFDVKD. The material sequenced was peripheral blood. The receptor's source is a man aged 55 to 70 with acute or convalescent COVID-19. The rearrangement links TRBV24-1 to TRBJ1-5; D remains unclear. CDR3 coding DNA: TGTGCCACCAGTGATTCGGGGTATAGCAATCAGCCCCAGCATTTT. This gives the protein CATSDSGYSNQPQHF.